This TCR beta chain was observed in a study of Graves' ophthalmopathy and Graves' hyperthyroidism (dated by TCRdb to between 2018 and 2020). With respect to the entire study: Peripheral blood was collected at initial diagnosis, prior to any treatment. A discovery set of 100 patients (43 ophthalmopathy, 60 or so stable hyperthyroidism) was enrolled to explore V-J signatures distinguishing ophthalmopathy from hyperthyroidism. Following sampling, methimazole starting at 30 mg daily was administered to hyperthyroidism patients, and high-dose intravenous methylprednisolone was administered to ophthalmopathy patients. In total, 135 blood samples were TCR-sequenced: roughly 45 ophthalmopathy, under 85 hyperthyroidism and some 17 hyperthyroidism-to-ophthalmopathy patients. An independent validation cohort comprised some 18 hyperthyroidism patients and over 15 patients who later progressed from hyperthyroidism to ophthalmopathy. In roughly six hyperthyroidism patients, the T-cell repertoires found in thyroid tissue were compared with those found in blood. The approximately 100 discovery patients were randomly divided into training and test sets at a 7:3 ratio. TCR beta repertoire signatures were used to distinguish Graves' ophthalmopathy from Graves' hyperthyroidism and to predict progression to ophthalmopathy. Results and caveats for the whole study, not just this receptor: In validation, the model predicted ophthalmopathy progression with roughly 68% sensitivity and 72.22% specificity; some twelve predicted patients were CT-confirmed with GO in a median of approximately 6.5 months. Among expanded thyroid clonotypes with frequency above 0.001, most also showed up in blood, which suggests that blood repertoires may reflect the thyroid immune response. Sample size was not statistically predetermined, and group allocation was not concealed from the investigators. In cross-validation, the 13-signature model distinguished ophthalmopathy from stable hyperthyroidism with less than 90% sensitivity and roughly 84% specificity, while in the test set the corresponding values were about 80% and 75%.

The ophthalmopathy patients had moderately to severely active disease, with a Clinical Activity Score of 3 or higher, a NOSPECS grade of 4 or higher, and a disease duration of less than 3 months. Patients were excluded if they had other autoimmune diseases, uncontrolled infections, pregnancy or lactation. Clinical symptoms, serum thyroxine, TRAb, thyroid ultrasound and orbital computed tomography formed the basis of the diagnosis. Ficoll-Paque density gradient centrifugation was used to isolate PBMCs from around 10 ml of fresh peripheral blood. Total RNA was extracted using Trizol reagent, and RNA quality was checked on an Agilent 2100 Bioanalyzer. For repertoire sequencing, TCR beta CDR3 regions were amplified from RNA transcripts. A first-round RT-PCR used HTBI primers with the Qiagen OneStep RT-PCR kit, followed by a second-round multiplex PCR, size selection and purification. Libraries were sequenced paired-end with 100 bp reads on an Illumina HiSeq2000. Concerning the study's data processing: SOAPnuke was used to process the reads, throwing out any read that had adapters, had uncalled bases, had a mean Phred below 15, or lacked an exact constant-primer or identifier match. High-quality paired reads were merged with COPE v1.2.5. Each unique nucleotide sequence was defined as a clonotype, and clonotypes were aligned to IMGT TRB V, D and J references with MiTCR v1.1. The analysis was limited to V-J combinations with a frequency above 0.0001, which together covered approximately 99% of repertoires. For each V-J combination, a TCR clonal expansion and chaos score was defined as the ratio of F50 clonal expansion to chaos observed in the TCRdist matrix. Welch's t-statistics and random forest were used to reduce features to about a dozen V-J combinations, which were fed into a naive Bayes classifier. Thyroid-blood repertoire similarity was quantified with the Morisita-Horn index. TCRdb ran its own pipeline on the public reads, namely fastp trimming at Q25 and MiXCR clone calling, and kept in-frame beta chains. Here each entry gathers all rows of one CDR3 protein and keeps the most common genes and DNA. These V and J calls are TCRdb output, not the study's own analysis. Present in this sample are around 470,000 distinct CDR3 sequences, around 15% of which were seen just once. The ten largest account for roughly 9.8% of the sample.

This clonotype came up many times. Its antigen is still unknown. Base qualities are not recorded, but no much larger clone differs from it by a single base. V ends up 3 bases short and J 6 bases short, with an unmatched junction base count of 4. The CDR3 has 13 amino acids, counting the end cysteine and phenylalanine. Only the CDR3 DNA is retained, 39 bases long and in frame from the first base. This clonotype was sampled from a woman aged 30 to 39 with Graves' ophthalmopathy. Donor details come from another sample of the same person, matched by shared clones. Sequencing input: blood. Recombination joined TRBV12-3 or TRBV12-4 with TRBJ2-7, with TRBD2 matching 8 junction bases. The DNA sequence is TGTGCCAGCAGTTTGGGACTAGTCGGCGAGCAGTACTTC. It encodes CASSLGLVGEQYF.